The rows below give T cell receptor beta chains drawn from one sample of a study of cytomegalovirus exposure and HLA in healthy donors. Only in-frame clones appear in the TCRdb table, and some are missing; sequencing was by immunoSEQ multiplex PCR. The data show around 200,000 clones, with roughly four fifths seen just once and 1.6% held by the top ten. Sequencing was done on a sample of PBMCs. The receptor source for this set is a man aged 45-65 years in good health and CMV-seronegative. Both conserved end residues are part of each CDR3. A D gene is named only where the DNA matches it firmly. Clone sizes are given selectively: once, few, many, or a class where the clone is expanded.

J: TRBJ1-1; size: NA; length: 17; V: TRBV11-2; D: TRBD1; CDR3: CASSLSPTGRKDTEAFF; DNA: TGTGCCAGCAGCTTATCCCCGACAGGGAGAAAGGACACTGAAGCTTTCTTT
J: TRBJ2-7; size: NA; length: 20; V: TRBV4-3; D: TRBD1; CDR3: CASSQEFYGQGRVSSYEQYF; DNA: TGCGCCAGCAGCCAAGAATTTTACGGACAGGGACGCGTAAGCTCCTACGAGCAGTACTTC
J: TRBJ2-3; size: NA; length: 13; V: TRBV10-3; D: TRBD1; CDR3: CAISATGQDTQYF; DNA: TGTGCCATCAGTGCGACAGGGCAAGATACGCAGTATTTT
J: TRBJ2-1; size: NA; length: 11; V: TRBV11-3; D: NA; CDR3: CASSLDGEQFF; DNA: TGTGCCAGCAGCTTAGACGGGGAGCAGTTCTTC
J: TRBJ1-1; size: NA; length: 16; V: TRBV18; D: NA; CDR3: CASSPQPTAWDTEAFF; DNA: TGTGCCAGCTCACCTCAACCTACAGCTTGGGACACTGAAGCTTTCTTT
J: TRBJ2-7; size: NA; length: 17; V: TRBV4-2; D: TRBD2; CDR3: CASSQASSGSLAHEQYF; DNA: TGTGCCAGCAGCCAAGCGTCTAGCGGGAGCTTGGCCCACGAGCAGTACTTC
J: TRBJ2-7; size: NA; length: 14; V: TRBV4-1; D: NA; CDR3: CASSQDFQGDEQYF; DNA: TGCGCCAGCAGCCAAGATTTCCAGGGCGACGAGCAGTACTTC
J: TRBJ2-3; size: NA; length: 15; V: TRBV7-2; D: TRBD2; CDR3: CASSRDSGRADTQYF; DNA: TGTGCCAGCAGCAGGGATAGCGGGAGGGCAGATACGCAGTATTTT
J: TRBJ2-3; size: NA; length: 11; V: TRBV30; D: NA; CDR3: CAWTRVDTQYF; DNA: TGTGCCTGGACTCGGGTAGATACGCAGTATTTT
J: TRBJ1-4; size: NA; length: 11; V: TRBV19; D: NA; CDR3: CASSQNRYLLF; DNA: TGTGCCAGTAGCCAGAACAGGTACCTGCTTTTT
J: TRBJ2-1; size: few; length: 17; V: TRBV5-1; D: TRBD1; CDR3: CASSLGVPGTGYNEQFF; DNA: TGCGCCAGCAGCTTGGGAGTTCCAGGGACAGGCTACAATGAGCAGTTCTTC
J: TRBJ2-1; size: NA; length: 15; V: TRBV7-2; D: TRBD2; CDR3: CASSLGAGGQGEQFF; DNA: TGTGCCAGCAGCTTAGGGGCGGGAGGGCAGGGAGAGCAGTTCTTC
J: TRBJ2-3; size: NA; length: 19; V: TRBV19; D: TRBD2; CDR3: CASSIEKGLAGAFPDTQYF; DNA: TGTGCCAGTAGTATAGAAAAAGGACTAGCGGGGGCCTTTCCAGATACGCAGTATTTT
J: TRBJ2-5; size: NA; length: 15; V: TRBV18; D: TRBD1; CDR3: CASSKGQGGVETQYF; DNA: TGTGCCAGCTCCAAAGGACAGGGAGGAGTAGAGACCCAGTACTTC
J: TRBJ2-1; size: NA; length: 17; V: TRBV4-2; D: NA; CDR3: CASSWGGSQGTNNEQFF; DNA: TGTGCCAGCAGCTGGGGGGGGTCACAGGGTACCAACAATGAGCAGTTCTTC
J: TRBJ1-1; size: NA; length: 17; V: TRBV18; D: TRBD1; CDR3: CASSLYTPGTGNTEAFF; DNA: TGTGCCAGCTCACTATACACCCCCGGGACAGGGAACACTGAAGCTTTCTTT
J: TRBJ2-5; size: few; length: 12; V: TRBV11-2; D: TRBD2; CDR3: CASSLPRTSQYF; DNA: TGTGCCAGCAGCTTACCCCGGACTAGCCAGTACTTC
J: TRBJ1-1; size: NA; length: 16; V: TRBV5-4; D: TRBD1; CDR3: CASSLGLQGAGTEAFF; DNA: TGTGCCAGCAGCTTGGGCCTACAGGGGGCAGGCACTGAAGCTTTCTTT
J: TRBJ1-2; size: NA; length: 13; V: TRBV7-8; D: NA; CDR3: CASSFAGSSGYTF; DNA: TGTGCCAGCAGCTTTGCAGGGTCGTCTGGCTACACCTTC
J: TRBJ1-1; size: NA; length: 14; V: TRBV2; D: TRBD1; CDR3: CASTRTGVDTEAFF; DNA: TGTGCCAGCACACGGACAGGGGTGGACACTGAAGCTTTCTTT
J: TRBJ1-3; size: NA; length: 15; V: TRBV6-5; D: TRBD1; CDR3: CASSLRGAAGNTIYF; DNA: TGTGCCAGCAGTCTCAGGGGGGCAGCTGGAAACACCATATATTTT
J: TRBJ2-3; size: NA; length: 15; V: TRBV7-7; D: NA; CDR3: CASSLGGGVRDTQYF; DNA: TGTGCTAGCAGCTTAGGCGGCGGCGTTAGGGATACGCAGTATTTT
J: TRBJ1-2; size: NA; length: 14; V: TRBV7-2; D: NA; CDR3: CASTILGGRGGYTF; DNA: TGTGCCAGCACCATATTGGGGGGGCGCGGTGGCTACACCTTC
J: TRBJ2-7; size: NA; length: 14; V: TRBV5-4; D: TRBD2; CDR3: CASSLSGAIYEQYF; DNA: TGTGCCAGCAGCTTGAGCGGGGCTATCTACGAGCAGTACTTC
J: TRBJ2-7; size: NA; length: 14; V: TRBV5-4; D: NA; CDR3: CASSQAGLDYEQYF; DNA: TGTGCCAGCAGCCAGGCGGGTTTGGACTACGAGCAGTACTTC
J: TRBJ1-2; size: once; length: 15; V: TRBV7-2; D: NA; CDR3: CASSLWEGINYGYTF; DNA: TGTGCCAGCAGCTTATGGGAGGGGATTAACTATGGCTACACCTTC
J: TRBJ1-5; size: NA; length: 13; V: TRBV2; D: TRBD1; CDR3: CASSTTGIQPQHF; DNA: TGTGCCAGCAGCACGACAGGGATTCAGCCCCAGCATTTT
J: TRBJ2-7; size: NA; length: 11; V: TRBV28; D: NA; CDR3: CASSFLYEQYF; DNA: TGTGCCAGCAGTTTTCTCTACGAGCAGTACTTC
J: TRBJ1-3; size: NA; length: 15; V: TRBV18; D: NA; CDR3: CASSLLQFTGNTIYF; DNA: TGTGCCAGCTCACTGCTACAGTTTACTGGAAACACCATATATTTT
J: TRBJ2-2; size: few; length: 12; V: TRBV4-3; D: NA; CDR3: CASSPLTGELFF; DNA: TGCGCCAGCAGCCCCTTAACCGGGGAGCTGTTTTTT
J: TRBJ1-1; size: few; length: 14; V: TRBV13; D: NA; CDR3: CASSPSRGSLEAFF; DNA: TGTGCCAGCAGCCCCTCCCGGGGTAGTCTGGAAGCTTTCTTT
J: TRBJ2-7; size: NA; length: 15; V: TRBV19; D: TRBD1; CDR3: CASSVPGQGAYEQYF; DNA: TGTGCCAGTAGTGTGCCTGGACAGGGGGCTTACGAGCAGTACTTC
J: TRBJ1-3; size: NA; length: 14; V: TRBV6-5; D: NA; CDR3: CASIVVNSGNTIYF; DNA: TGTGCCAGCATCGTAGTGAACTCTGGAAACACCATATATTTT
J: TRBJ2-7; size: few; length: 12; V: TRBV7-9; D: NA; CDR3: CASSLGGDEQYF; DNA: TGTGCCAGCAGCTTAGGGGGGGACGAGCAGTACTTC
J: TRBJ1-1; size: NA; length: 14; V: TRBV6-6; D: NA; CDR3: CASKYRQMNTEAFF; DNA: TGTGCCAGCAAATACCGACAGATGAACACTGAAGCTTTCTTT
J: TRBJ1-1; size: NA; length: 14; V: TRBV9; D: NA; CDR3: CASSVGAVNTEAFF; DNA: TGTGCCAGCAGCGTAGGGGCAGTAAACACTGAAGCTTTCTTT
J: TRBJ2-1; size: NA; length: 10; V: TRBV20-1; D: NA; CDR3: CSAPEREQFF; DNA: TGCAGTGCTCCAGAGCGTGAGCAGTTCTTC
J: TRBJ1-6; size: NA; length: 15; V: TRBV5-4; D: TRBD1; CDR3: CASSSTDRDNSPLHF; DNA: TGTGCCAGCAGCTCTACCGACAGGGATAATTCACCCCTCCACTTT
J: TRBJ2-1; size: NA; length: 16; V: TRBV5-1; D: TRBD1; CDR3: CASRQLTGVSYNEQFF; DNA: TGCGCCAGCAGGCAACTAACAGGGGTGTCCTACAATGAGCAGTTCTTC
J: TRBJ2-7; size: once; length: 13; V: TRBV5-1; D: TRBD1; CDR3: CASSGQGYYEQYF; DNA: TGCGCCAGCAGCGGACAGGGTTACTACGAGCAGTACTTC
J: TRBJ1-2; size: few; length: 12; V: TRBV6-5; D: NA; CDR3: CASSYIGSGYTF; DNA: TGTGCCAGCAGTTACATCGGGAGTGGCTACACCTTC
J: TRBJ2-7; size: few; length: 13; V: TRBV7-9; D: TRBD1; CDR3: CAGQVDNSYEQYF; DNA: TGTGCCGGACAGGTTGATAACTCCTACGAGCAGTACTTC
J: TRBJ2-5; size: NA; length: 15; V: TRBV4-3; D: TRBD2; CDR3: CASSPGLAGGGTQYF; DNA: TGCGCCAGCAGCCCGGGACTAGCGGGAGGTGGGACCCAGTACTTC
J: TRBJ2-7; size: NA; length: 15; V: TRBV28; D: TRBD1; CDR3: CASSLRTGTVYEQYF; DNA: TGTGCCAGCAGTCTAAGAACCGGGACAGTCTACGAGCAGTACTTC
J: TRBJ2-1; size: NA; length: 14; V: TRBV29-1; D: TRBD2; CDR3: CSVGRGTTNNEQFF; DNA: TGCAGCGTTGGACGGGGGACTACGAACAATGAGCAGTTCTTC
J: TRBJ1-5; size: NA; length: 18; V: TRBV28; D: TRBD1; CDR3: CASSTGQGRFLANQPQHF; DNA: TGTGCCAGCAGTACGGGACAGGGGCGCTTCCTGGCTAATCAGCCCCAGCATTTT
J: TRBJ2-2; size: medium-sized; length: 16; V: TRBV27; D: NA; CDR3: CASSFFPTGGTGELFF; DNA: TGTGCCAGCAGTTTCTTCCCCACTGGCGGCACCGGGGAGCTGTTTTTT
J: TRBJ2-4; size: NA; length: 12; V: TRBV29-1; D: NA; CDR3: CSVELGLNIQYF; DNA: TGCAGCGTTGAACTGGGGCTGAACATTCAGTACTTC
J: TRBJ2-5; size: NA; length: 16; V: TRBV19; D: TRBD2; CDR3: CASSSRLAGGLETQYF; DNA: TGTGCCAGTAGTAGCCGACTAGCGGGGGGCCTGGAGACCCAGTACTTC
J: TRBJ2-7; size: NA; length: 13; V: TRBV7-3; D: TRBD1; CDR3: CASSLDRGYEQYF; DNA: TGTGCCAGCAGCTTAGACAGGGGCTACGAGCAGTACTTC
J: TRBJ1-2; size: NA; length: 15; V: TRBV4-3; D: NA; CDR3: CASSEGRGLEYGYTF; DNA: TGCGCCAGCAGCGAAGGCAGGGGTTTAGAGTATGGCTACACCTTC
J: TRBJ2-3; size: once; length: 16; V: TRBV18; D: NA; CDR3: CASSPPFQGRADTQYF; DNA: TGTGCCAGCTCACCACCTTTTCAGGGGCGAGCAGATACGCAGTATTTT
J: TRBJ2-3; size: NA; length: 15; V: TRBV11-2; D: TRBD2; CDR3: CASRRTSGSADTQYF; DNA: TGTGCCAGCAGGAGGACTAGCGGGAGCGCAGATACGCAGTATTTT